This T cell receptor (beta chain) was identified in a study of blood T cell repertoires in COVID-19. This clone was seen just once. Cohort allocation depended upon clinical history that participants reported. In the original analysis: Amplified reference gene primers provided the basis for estimating nucleated cell counts. Only in-frame clones appear in the TCRdb table, and some are missing; sequencing was by immunoSEQ multiplex PCR. V and J calls and clone size are copied from that table; D and trimming were computed from the DNA. The data hold 110,000 to 150,000 clones, with 87% observed a single time. V lost 5 bases and J 10 bases, leaving 11 bases between the germline ends. Germline V gives CDR1 KGHDR, CDR2 SFDVKD. This CDR3 region has 12 residues.

The sequenced material came from PBMCs or T cells enriched from blood (not recorded which). The chain is built from TRBV24-1 and TRBJ2-1; the D gene is possibly TRBD1 (5 bases). The TCR sequence derives from a man aged 55 to 70 who had recovered from COVID-19. The CDR3 loop is CATSVKGIEQFF. DNA for the CDR3: TGTGCCACCAGTGTTAAGGGGATCGAGCAGTTCTTC.